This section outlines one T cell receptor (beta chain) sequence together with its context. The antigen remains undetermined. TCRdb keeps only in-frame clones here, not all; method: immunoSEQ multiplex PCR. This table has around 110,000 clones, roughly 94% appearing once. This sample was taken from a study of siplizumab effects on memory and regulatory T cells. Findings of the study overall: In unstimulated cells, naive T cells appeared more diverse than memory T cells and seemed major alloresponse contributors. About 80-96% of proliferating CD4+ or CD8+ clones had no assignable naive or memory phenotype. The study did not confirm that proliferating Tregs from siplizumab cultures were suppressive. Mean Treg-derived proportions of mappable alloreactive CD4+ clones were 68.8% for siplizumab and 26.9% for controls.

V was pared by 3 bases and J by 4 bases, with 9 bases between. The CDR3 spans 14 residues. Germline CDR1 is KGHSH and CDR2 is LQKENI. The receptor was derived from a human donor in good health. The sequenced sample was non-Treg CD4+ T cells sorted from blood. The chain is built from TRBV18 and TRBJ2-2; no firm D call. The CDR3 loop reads CASSPVGSTGELFF. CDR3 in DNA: TGTGCCAGCTCACCTGTCGGCAGCACCGGGGAGCTGTTTTTT.